This T cell receptor (beta chain) emerged from a study of T cell responses to AZD1222 COVID-19 vaccine. Study conclusions and caveats: Females outnumbered males among donors, who were mostly white British; clonal diversity was possibly underestimated.

Sequenced by immunoSEQ multiplex PCR; TCRdb stores in-frame clones only, minus some. This sample has approximately 91,000 clones, with nearly 90% found just once. Concerning this clone itself: Its matching antigen is unknown.

The germline V gene has CDR1 MNHEY and CDR2 SVGAGI. The CDR3 is made up of 14 amino acids. V lost 0 bases, J lost 2 bases, and 8 bases lay in between. The chain has TRBV6-5 and TRBJ2-7; D uncertain. This sequence was found in an adult in good health. Sequencing was performed on peripheral blood, taken on day 0 of AZD1222 vaccination. The CDR3 coding sequence is TGTGCCAGCAGTTACTCGAGAAGTACCTACGAGCAGTACTTC. Encoded protein: CASSYSRSTYEQYF.